Presented here are 10 T cell receptor beta chains from one specimen sequenced in a study of metastatic and nonmetastatic thyroid tumors. TCRdb ran MiXCR on the PCR reads. The sample contains roughly 41,000 clones, roughly a sixth of which appear only once. No treatment had been given to any patient before thyroid surgery. Input material: blood. The receptors here all came from a female donor with papillary thyroid cancer or a benign thyroid nodule (not recorded which). Some clones in this sample may be carry-over from other donors' samples.

In its sample, this clone was seen a few times. The rearrangement links TRBV10-1 to TRBJ2-7, with D possibly TRBD1 on 5 matching bases. Germline-derived CDR1 and CDR2 are WNHNN and SYGVQD (reference sequence). The CDR3 is made up of 13 amino acids. The V end lost 2 bases, the J end lost 1 base, and 6 bases lay between the germline ends. CDR3 sequence reads: CASSEGHSYEQYF. CDR3 nucleotide sequence: TGCGCCAGCAGTGAGGGACATTCCTACGAGCAGTACTTC.

This clone was recorded a few times. One end of the junction is discordant with germline, which a read error may explain. The genes are TRBV7-6 and TRBJ2-5; the D call may be TRBD1 or TRBD2 (5 bases each). From germline, CDR1 is SGHVS and CDR2 FNYEAQ. The CDR3 is made up of 14 amino acids. The CDR3 region is CASSLDQGGETQCF. The CDR3 DNA reads as TGTGCCAGCAGCTTAGATCAGGGTGGGGAGACCCAGTGCTTC.

This clone was recorded many times. The chain carries TRBV5-1 and TRBJ1-2, with D maybe TRBD1 (6 bases). Germline V gene data show CDR1 as SGHRS and CDR2 as YFSETQ. The CDR3 has 17 residues. The V end was cut by 4 bases, the J end by 1 base, with 20 bases between. CDR3 residues: CASSQRQDSDFNYGYTF. CDR3 DNA sequence: TGCGCCAGCAGCCAAAGACAGGACTCAGACTTTAACTATGGCTACACCTTC. The full variable domain, in which reference TRBV5-1 and TRBJ1-2 provide the parts outside the CDR3, is KAGVTQTPRYLIKTRGQQVTLSCSPISGHRSVSWYQQTPGQGLQFLFEYFSETQRNKGNFPGRFSGRQFSNSRSEMNVSTLELGDSALYLCASSQRQDSDFNYGYTFGSGTRLTVV.

This clone was counted only a few times. The V and J genes are TRBV28 and TRBJ2-1, with D maybe TRBD2 (6 bases). Germline lookup yields CDR1 MDHEN and CDR2 SYDVKM. Trimming stripped 6 bases from V and 4 bases from J, with 19 bases between. The CDR3 consists of 16 residues. The CDR3 DNA reads TGTGCCAGCAGCCCCCAACTGCTTCGGGGGTACAATGAGCAGTTCTTC. Amino acid sequence: CASSPQLLRGYNEQFF.

This clone was recorded many times. This rearrangement joins TRBV7-2 to TRBJ2-5; D is perhaps TRBD2 (6 bases). There are 15 residues in the CDR3. The germline CDR1 and CDR2 sequences are SGHTA and FQGNSA. V was shortened by 3 bases and J by 5 bases, with 16 bases between the two germline ends. CDR3 in amino acids: CASSFRTIGRETQYF. CDR3 nucleotides: TGTGCCAGCAGCTTTCGCACAATAGGGAGGGAGACCCAGTACTTC. Drawing the rest from reference TRBV7-2 and TRBJ2-5, the complete variable domain is GAGVSQSPSNKVTEKGKDVELRCDPISGHTALYWYRQSLGQGLEFLIYFQGNSAPDKSGLPSDRFSAERTGGSVSTLTIQRTQQEDSAVYLCASSFRTIGRETQYFGPGTRLLVL.

Many counts were recorded for this clone. CDR3 region: CASSHSYRQGGGGYTF. The CDR3 DNA reads as TGTGCCAGCAGCCACTCGTATCGGCAGGGTGGAGGCGGCTACACCTTC. The chain links TRBV3-1 to TRBJ1-2, with D possibly being TRBD1 (5 bases). V gave up 3 bases and J gave up 8 bases, with 22 bases separating them. Looked up from germline, CDR1 is LGHDT and CDR2 is YNNKEL (reference sequence). The CDR3 has 16 residues.

This clone was recorded at least ten times. The sample holds other DNA sequences that translate to the same CDR3. The V call is TRBV27, the J call TRBJ1-5; the D is unclear. The V end was cut by 8 bases, the J end by 0 bases, with 20 bases between. The CDR3 consists of 17 residues. Looked up from germline, CDR1 is MNHEY and CDR2 is SMNVEV (reference sequence). This chain's CDR3 is CASARRLGSYSNQPQHF. CDR3 coding DNA: TGTGCCAGCGCTAGGCGGTTGGGGTCCTATAGCAATCAGCCCCAGCATTTT.

The V call is TRBV9, the J call TRBJ2-7, with D perhaps TRBD2 (5 bases). This CDR3 has 15 residues. Looked up from germline, CDR1 is SGDLS and CDR2 is YYNGEE. Trimming pared 1 base from V and 3 bases from J, leaving 14 bases between. The CDR3 loop is CASSVFGEPGYEQYF. The CDR3 nucleotides are TGTGCCAGCAGCGTATTCGGGGAGCCCGGCTACGAGCAGTACTTC.

This clone came up many times. The rearrangement uses TRBV9 and TRBJ1-5; weak D call: TRBD1 (5 bases). The length of the CDR3 is 12 residues. Germline V gene sequence: CDR1 SGDLS, CDR2 YYNGEE. V dropped 4 bases and J dropped 5 bases, with 7 bases sitting between them. Written as DNA, the CDR3 is TGTGCCAGCAGCCCGGGGGATCAGCCCCAGCATTTT. Translating it yields CASSPGDQPQHF. Full variable domain (remainder filled in from reference TRBV9 and TRBJ1-5): DSGVTQTPKHLITATGQRVTLRCSPRSGDLSVYWYQQSLDQGLQFLIQYYNGEERAKGNILERFSAQQFPDLHSELNLSSLELGDSALYFCASSPGDQPQHFGDGTRLSIL.

This clone was recorded many times. The CDR3: CASRGSSGGPFF. DNA for the CDR3: TGTGCCAGCAGGGGGAGTTCAGGGGGACCCTTCTTT. The rearrangement links TRBV28 to TRBJ1-1; 7 nucleotides align to TRBD1. Per the germline V gene, CDR1 is MDHEN and CDR2 is SYDVKM. The CDR3 is 12 residues long. J lost 14 bases, V lost 6 bases, and 12 bases had no gene match.